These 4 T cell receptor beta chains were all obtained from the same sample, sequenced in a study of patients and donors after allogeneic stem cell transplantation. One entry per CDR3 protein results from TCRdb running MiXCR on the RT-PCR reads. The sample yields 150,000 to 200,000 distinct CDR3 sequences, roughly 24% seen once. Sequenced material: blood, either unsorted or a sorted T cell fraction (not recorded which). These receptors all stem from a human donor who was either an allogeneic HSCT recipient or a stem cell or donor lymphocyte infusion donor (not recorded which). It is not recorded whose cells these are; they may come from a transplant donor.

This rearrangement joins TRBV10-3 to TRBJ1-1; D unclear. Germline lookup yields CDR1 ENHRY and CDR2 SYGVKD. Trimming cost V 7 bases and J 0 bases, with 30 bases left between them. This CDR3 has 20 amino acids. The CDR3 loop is CAIKKEAYSQSKYMNTEAFF. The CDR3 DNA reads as TGTGCCATCAAGAAAGAGGCTTACAGCCAGTCCAAATACATGAACACTGAAGCTTTCTTT.

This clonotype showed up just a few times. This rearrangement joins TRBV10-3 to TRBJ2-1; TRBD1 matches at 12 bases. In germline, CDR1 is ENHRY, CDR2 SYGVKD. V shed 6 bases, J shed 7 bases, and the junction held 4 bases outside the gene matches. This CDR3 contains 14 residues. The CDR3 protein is CAISGTGGKNEQFF. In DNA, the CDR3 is TGTGCCATCAGCGGGACAGGGGGCAAAAATGAGCAGTTCTTC.

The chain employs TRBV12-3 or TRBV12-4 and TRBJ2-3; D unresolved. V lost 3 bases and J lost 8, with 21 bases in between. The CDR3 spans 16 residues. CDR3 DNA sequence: TGTGCCAGCAGTTTCAGGAAGGTCGGACCCGATGGTACGCAGTATTTT. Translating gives CASSFRKVGPDGTQYF.

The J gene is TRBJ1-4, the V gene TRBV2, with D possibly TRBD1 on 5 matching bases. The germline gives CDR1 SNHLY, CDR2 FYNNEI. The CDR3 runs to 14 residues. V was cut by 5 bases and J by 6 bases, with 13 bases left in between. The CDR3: CASSPGLGDEKLFF. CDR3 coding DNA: TGTGCCAGCAGTCCGGGTCTGGGGGATGAAAAACTGTTTTTT.